A selection of T cell receptor beta chains follows, all from one sample in a study of CD8 T cells in Susac syndrome. TCRdb called the immunoSEQ multiplex PCR reads again in MiXCR, with one record for every CDR3 protein. There are 150,000 to 200,000 distinct CDR3 sequences in the sample; roughly 95% occur only once, and 0.15% to 0.2% lies in the top ten. Input material: CD8+ T cells from PBMCs. Every receptor here comes from a human donor with multiple sclerosis. CDR3s include the opening cysteine and the closing phenylalanine or tryptophan. D genes are given only for firm matches. Only part of the rows carry a size: once, few, many, or a class if the clone is expanded.

V gene	clone size	J gene	D gene	CDR3 protein	CDR3 DNA
TRBV9	NA	TRBJ2-1	NA	CASSVPGAYNEQFF	TGTGCCAGCAGCGTCCCTGGGGCCTACAATGAGCAGTTCTTC
TRBV7-9	NA	TRBJ2-5	NA	CASSSPVGDETQYF	TGTGCCAGCAGCTCCCCGGTGGGCGACGAGACCCAGTACTTC
TRBV23-1	NA	TRBJ2-3	TRBD1	CASSPPGTGPRIGRDTQYF	TGCGCCAGCAGTCCCCCCGGGACAGGGCCTCGGATCGGTCGGGATACGCAGTATTTT
TRBV13	NA	TRBJ2-7	NA	CASSLAGLGIYEQYF	TGTGCCAGCAGCTTAGCGGGGCTGGGGATATACGAGCAGTACTTC
TRBV23-1	NA	TRBJ1-1	TRBD1	CARLNAGQGTNTEAFF	TGCGCCAGGCTAAACGCGGGACAGGGGACGAACACTGAAGCTTTCTTT
TRBV7-9	few	TRBJ2-3	NA	CASSLLTDTQYF	TGTGCCAGCAGTCTCCTCACAGATACGCAGTATTTT
TRBV12-3/TRBV12-4	NA	TRBJ2-1	NA	CASWAGIYNEQFF	TGTGCCAGCTGGGCGGGGATATACAATGAGCAGTTCTTC
TRBV3-1	NA	TRBJ2-3	TRBD2	CASSQVLLAGGGHTQYF	TGTGCCAGCAGCCAAGTCCTCCTAGCGGGGGGCGGGCATACGCAGTATTTT
TRBV11-2	once	TRBJ2-1	NA	CASSLFHGNEQFF	TGTGCCAGCAGCTTATTTCACGGGAATGAGCAGTTCTTC
TRBV24-1	NA	TRBJ2-4	NA	CATSDSRALPLQYF	TGTGCCACCAGTGATAGCAGGGCCCTTCCGCTTCAGTACTTC
TRBV7-9	NA	TRBJ2-3	NA	CASSPRRDTSRGDTQYF	TGTGCCAGCAGCCCACGACGGGACACCTCAAGGGGAGATACGCAGTATTTT
TRBV20-1	NA	TRBJ2-2	NA	CSAPFPQDSTGELFF	TGCAGTGCCCCGTTCCCACAGGACTCCACCGGGGAGCTGTTTTTT
TRBV6-5	NA	TRBJ2-2	NA	CASSQSPGELFF	TGTGCCAGCAGTCAAAGCCCCGGGGAGCTGTTTTTT
TRBV20-1	NA	TRBJ1-5	NA	CSARDRGNQPQHF	TGCAGTGCTAGAGACAGGGGCAATCAGCCCCAGCATTTT
TRBV13	NA	TRBJ2-7	NA	CASSSDRNSGYEQYF	TGTGCCAGCAGCTCCGACCGTAATAGCGGCTACGAGCAGTACTTC
TRBV7-9	once	TRBJ1-4	TRBD1	CASSTGQAGKLFF	TGTGCCAGCAGCACGGGACAGGCTGGAAAACTGTTTTTT
TRBV4-2	NA	TRBJ2-7	NA	CASSQRVTTYEQYF	TGTGCCAGCAGCCAACGTGTAACAACCTACGAGCAGTACTTC
TRBV27	NA	TRBJ2-7	NA	CASSLSSRGSYEQYF	TGTGCCAGCAGTTTGTCCAGCAGGGGCTCCTACGAGCAGTACTTC
TRBV28	NA	TRBJ2-7	NA	CASRRDGSSYEQYF	TGTGCCAGCAGGCGGGACGGCAGCTCCTACGAGCAGTACTTC
TRBV9	NA	TRBJ2-1	NA	CASSPPGLSYNEQFF	TGTGCCAGCAGCCCACCGGGGCTCTCCTACAATGAGCAGTTCTTC
TRBV29-1	NA	TRBJ2-1	TRBD2	CSVEGALEGLAGDEQFF	TGCAGCGTTGAAGGGGCCCTCGAGGGACTAGCGGGAGATGAGCAGTTCTTC
TRBV7-9	NA	TRBJ2-1	NA	CAITGQPADEQFF	TGTGCCATCACCGGACAGCCCGCGGATGAGCAGTTCTTC
TRBV28	NA	TRBJ1-5	NA	CASSLFAGQPTSGQPQHF	TGTGCCAGCAGTTTATTCGCGGGACAACCTACGAGTGGTCAGCCCCAGCATTTT
TRBV27	NA	TRBJ2-1	TRBD1	CASGGGQGYSYNEQFF	TGTGCCAGCGGGGGAGGACAGGGCTACTCCTACAATGAGCAGTTCTTC
TRBV14	NA	TRBJ2-2	NA	CASSHHLWEESFSGELFF	TGTGCCAGCAGCCACCATCTCTGGGAGGAGTCCTTTTCCGGGGAGCTGTTTTTT
TRBV29-1	NA	TRBJ2-3	NA	CSVGLDTQYF	TGCAGCGTTGGATTGGATACGCAGTATTTT
TRBV28	NA	TRBJ2-1	TRBD2	CASNPLTRYSGTDEQFF	TGTGCCAGCAATCCTCTAACCCGTTATAGCGGGACCGATGAGCAGTTCTTC
TRBV6-5	NA	TRBJ2-5	TRBD2	CASSYEAGTTGETQYF	TGTGCCAGCAGTTACGAAGCCGGGACTACGGGAGAGACCCAGTACTTC
TRBV9	NA	TRBJ2-7	NA	CASSVRPEPYEQYF	TGTGCCAGCAGCGTAAGGCCAGAACCCTACGAGCAGTACTTC
TRBV7-8	NA	TRBJ2-1	NA	CASSHMDRGNRNEQFF	TGTGCCAGCAGCCATATGGACAGAGGGAATCGGAATGAGCAGTTCTTC
TRBV29-1	once	TRBJ2-7	NA	CSVDTGSGEQYF	TGCAGCGTTGACACAGGCTCGGGAGAGCAGTACTTC
TRBV7-9	NA	TRBJ1-1	NA	CASRSIGGAKDTEAFF	TGTGCCAGCAGATCAATAGGGGGGGCGAAGGACACTGAAGCTTTCTTT
TRBV9	NA	TRBJ2-7	NA	CASSVGMEGFEQYF	TGTGCCAGCAGCGTAGGGATGGAGGGGTTCGAGCAGTACTTC
TRBV23-1	NA	TRBJ2-5	NA	CASRGTFRETQYF	TGCGCCAGCAGAGGGACATTTCGGGAGACCCAGTACTTC
TRBV19	once	TRBJ2-5	TRBD1	CASSIPGTGGETQYF	TGTGCCAGTAGTATTCCCGGGACAGGAGGGGAGACCCAGTACTTC
TRBV7-9	NA	TRBJ2-1	TRBD1	CASSPGTGDNNEQFF	TGTGCCAGCAGCCCCGGGACAGGAGACAACAATGAGCAGTTCTTC
TRBV10-3	NA	TRBJ1-1	NA	CAITEGGATEAFF	TGTGCCATCACCGAAGGAGGGGCCACTGAAGCTTTCTTT
TRBV30	NA	TRBJ2-7	TRBD2	CAWREAGRNYEQYF	TGTGCCTGGAGGGAAGCGGGAAGAAACTACGAGCAGTACTTC
TRBV5-6	NA	TRBJ1-2	NA	CASSPQEGWYGYTF	TGTGCCAGCAGCCCGCAGGAGGGGTGGTATGGCTACACCTTC
TRBV7-2	NA	TRBJ2-1	NA	CASSMTSGAYNEQFF	TGTGCCAGCAGCATGACTAGTGGGGCATACAATGAGCAGTTCTTC
TRBV29-1	NA	TRBJ2-1	TRBD1	CSVVPRDRGVYNEQFF	TGCAGCGTTGTGCCCCGGGACAGGGGGGTCTACAATGAGCAGTTCTTC
TRBV19	NA	TRBJ1-2	NA	CASTDNYGYTF	TGTGCCAGTACGGATAACTATGGCTACACCTTC
TRBV30	NA	TRBJ2-1	TRBD2	CAWALLAGVESSYNEQFF	TGTGCCTGGGCTCTTCTAGCGGGAGTAGAAAGCTCCTACAATGAGCAGTTCTTC